This TCR beta chain was found in a study of T cell clones after liver transplantation. Study-wide context: Pre-transplant mixed lymphocyte reactions yielded third-party-reactive TCRbeta sequences as comparators for graft-donor-reactive sequences. Standard immunosuppression, with no induction, continued until 12-24 months after transplant.

Sequencing was performed with immunoSEQ multiplex PCR; in TCRdb, only in-frame clones are kept and a portion is missing. Of roughly 100,000 clones detected, 75% to 90% appear once; the ten largest clones hold just under 1%. CDR1 SGHTA and CDR2 FQGNSA come from the germline V gene. This CDR3 contains 19 residues. V lost 2 bases and J 1 base, leaving 23 bases between the germline ends. For this clone: Its antigen remains unidentified.

Study-wide results and limits: A larger donor-reactive than third-party decline suggested partial antigen-specific deletion.

The chain has TRBV7-2 and TRBJ1-1; D gene uncertain. This sequence was found in a human donor who received a liver transplant. The sequencing used CD4+ T cells from blood, collected before liver transplant. CDR3 sequence (DNA): TGTGCCAGCAGCTTATACGGACCGGAGGATGGGATATGGAACACTGAAGCTTTCTTT. It codes for CASSLYGPEDGIWNTEAFF.